Sequencing of this T cell receptor (beta chain) was carried out in a study of shared clonotypes between healthy human individuals. General observations from the study: Non-shared clonotypes were found to have lower generation probabilities than the clonotypes that were shared by all four of the sorted-subset donors.

This clone was observed once. Antigen specificity is unknown. This CDR3 has 11 amino acids. V lost 1 base and J 7 bases, leaving 4 bases between the germline ends. Germline CDR1 and CDR2: LNHDA and SQIVND (reference sequence). Sequencing was performed with immunoSEQ multiplex PCR; in TCRdb, only in-frame clones are kept and a portion is missing. Among around 1.5 million clones, 95% to 99% were seen once, and the ten largest hold 0.4% to 0.45%. The genes are TRBV19 and TRBJ1-2; no definite D call. Material: naive CD4+ T cells sorted from blood. Subset specified: CD45RA+ positively selected. The TCR sequence derives from a man aged 30-40 years in good health. The CDR3 nucleotides are TGTGCCAGTAGTATAGGGCCTGGCTACACCTTC. It encodes CASSIGPGYTF.